Below are 32 T cell receptor beta chains sequenced from a single sample in a study of cytomegalovirus exposure and HLA in healthy donors. Use of 60 Vbeta and 13 Jbeta primers characterized the PCR. Profiling relied on immunoSEQ multiplex PCR, and the TCRdb table lists in-frame clones only, not all of them. The table shows over 70,000 clones, with roughly 67% occurring only once. Material: PBMCs. The receptors here all came from a middle-aged man in good health and CMV-seropositive.

The chain couples TRBV27 to TRBJ1-1; maybe TRBD1 (5 bases). CDR1 MNHEY and CDR2 SMNVEV come from the germline V gene (reference sequence). This CDR3 is built from 13 residues. The V gene lost 4 bases and the J gene lost 10 bases, with 16 bases spanning the gap. The CDR3 loop reads CASSSPGVRGAFF. CDR3 sequence (DNA): TGTGCCAGCAGTTCCCCGGGGGTCCGTGGAGCTTTCTTT.

The chain joins TRBV28 to TRBJ1-1; 7 bases align to TRBD1. Germline V CDR1 and CDR2: MDHEN, SYDVKM. The CDR3 totals 12 residues. Trimming at V came to 5 bases and at J to 10 bases, leaving 7 bases not matched to a gene. CDR3 coding DNA: TGTGCCAGCAGTACCGACAGGGCTAGAGCTTTCTTT. Amino acid sequence: CASSTDRARAFF.

This chain joins TRBV14 and TRBJ2-3; D perhaps matches TRBD2 (6 bases). CDR1 SGHDN and CDR2 FVKESK come from the germline V gene. This CDR3 is built from 15 residues. The ends were cut back, 0 bases at V and 3 bases at J, with 10 bases in the middle. The CDR3 DNA is TGTGCCAGCAGCCAAGATCAAGGAGGGACAGATACGCAGTATTTT. Translation: CASSQDQGGTDTQYF.

The rearrangement links TRBV5-6 to TRBJ1-1, with D hard to call. This CDR3 contains 14 residues. The V and J ends lost 4 bases and 3 bases respectively, with 13 bases between them. Germline CDR1 SGHDT, CDR2 YYEEEE. CDR3 nucleotides: TGTGCCAGCAGCGCCTATCGGGGTTACACTGAAGCTTTCTTT. It yields the protein CASSAYRGYTEAFF.

This chain joins TRBV5-4 and TRBJ1-1; 7 bases align to TRBD1. CDR1 SGHNT and CDR2 YYREEE come from the germline V gene (reference sequence). This CDR3 spans 15 amino acids. V was pared by 4 bases and J by 0 bases, with 6 bases of the junction left unmatched. DNA for the CDR3: TGTGCCAGCAGCGCCGGACAGGTGGTGAACACTGAAGCTTTCTTT. Translated, it gives CASSAGQVVNTEAFF.

The chain joins TRBV6-5 to TRBJ2-7; 9 nucleotides agree with TRBD1. CDR3 size: 14 residues. Germline CDR1 reads MNHEY; CDR2 reads SVGAGI. V lost 0 bases and J lost 4; bases outside the gene matches: 1. The CDR3 DNA follows: TGTGCCAGCAGTTACTCGACAGGGGGATACGAGCAGTACTTC. Translating it yields CASSYSTGGYEQYF.

This clone came up once. The genes are TRBV6-5 and TRBJ2-1; D might be TRBD1 (6 bases). V was cut by 2 bases and J by 4 bases, with 15 bases left in between. The CDR3 contains 16 residues. The V gene's germline CDR1 is MNHEY and CDR2 SVGAGI. The CDR3 DNA reads as TGTGCCAGCAGTTACCTGCCAGGGGCGTCGTACAATGAGCAGTTCTTC. It yields the protein CASSYLPGASYNEQFF.

The genes are TRBV7-9 and TRBJ1-2; possible D gene TRBD1, 5 bases. The ends were cut back, 8 bases at V and 0 bases at J, with 13 bases in the middle. CDR1 is SEHNR, CDR2 FQNEAQ, per germline (reference sequence). This CDR3 is 14 amino acids long. The CDR3 nucleotides are TGTGCCAGCCGTTTGGGGGACTCTAACTATGGCTACACCTTC. As protein: CASRLGDSNYGYTF. Together with reference TRBV7-9 and TRBJ1-2, the CDR3 gives the full variable domain: DTGVSQNPRHKITKRGQNVTFRCDPISEHNRLYWYRQTLGQGPEFLTYFQNEAQLEKSRLLSDRFSAERPKGSFSTLEIQRTEQGDSAMYLCASRLGDSNYGYTFGSGTRLTVV.

The gene calls are TRBV4-1 and TRBJ2-1, with D possibly being TRBD2 (6 bases). The CDR3 spans 15 residues. V was pared by 4 bases and J by 6 bases, with 16 bases between. Germline V lookup: CDR1 MGHRA, CDR2 YSYEKL. Here the CDR3 DNA reads TGCGCCAGCAGCCCTTCCCCGGGAGCGCTCAATGAGCAGTTCTTC. Translation gives CASSPSPGALNEQFF.

This clone showed up just a few times. The chain employs TRBV7-2 and TRBJ1-1, with unresolved D. The V and J ends lost 5 bases and 3 bases respectively, with 16 bases between them. Germline V gene lookup returns CDR1 SGHTA and CDR2 FQGNSA. CDR3 length equals 15 residues. The CDR3, as DNA: TGTGCCAGCAGCCCTCGGGCGGCGGGGTACACTGAAGCTTTCTTT. This sequence encodes CASSPRAAGYTEAFF. The complete variable domain, with remaining parts taken from reference TRBV7-2 and TRBJ1-1, reads GAGVSQSPSNKVTEKGKDVELRCDPISGHTALYWYRQSLGQGLEFLIYFQGNSAPDKSGLPSDRFSAERTGGSVSTLTIQRTQQEDSAVYLCASSPRAAGYTEAFFGQGTRLTVV.

The rearrangement uses TRBV29-1 and TRBJ1-2; D unresolved. The V and J ends lost 4 bases and 8 bases respectively, with 17 bases between them. The CDR3 loop spans 13 amino acids. Germline V lookup: CDR1 SQVTM, CDR2 ANQGSEA. The CDR3 loop is CSVAEARYEGYTF. Written as DNA, the CDR3 is TGCAGCGTTGCGGAGGCCCGATATGAGGGCTACACCTTC.

The V gene is TRBV5-1, the J gene TRBJ2-7; TRBD1 aligns across 9 bases. Germline CDR1 SGHRS, CDR2 YFSETQ. The CDR3 consists of 14 residues. V lost 2 bases to trimming and J lost 3 bases; unmatched junction nucleotides: 3. The CDR3 DNA follows: TGCGCCAGCAGCTTCCGGGACAGGGTCTACGAGCAGTACTTC. Its translation is CASSFRDRVYEQYF.

This clone showed up just once. The gene calls are TRBV4-1 and TRBJ2-1; D is possibly TRBD2 (5 bases). V lost 0 bases to trimming and J lost 6 bases, with 18 bases between them. The CDR3 extends over 17 amino acids. The V gene's germline CDR1 is MGHRA and CDR2 YSYEKL. DNA for the CDR3: TGCGCCAGCAGCCAAGATGCGGGCCTAGAGGTCGGCAATGAGCAGTTCTTC. Amino acids: CASSQDAGLEVGNEQFF.

V usage is TRBV28 and J usage is TRBJ2-1; 11 positions match TRBD2. The length of the CDR3 is 15 residues. With V trimmed by 6 bases and J by 7 bases, 8 bases remained unmatched. CDR1 is MDHEN and CDR2 is SYDVKM in the germline V gene. The CDR3 is CASSYSGRGWNEQFF. The CDR3 DNA sequence: TGTGCCAGCAGCTATAGCGGGAGGGGATGGAATGAGCAGTTCTTC.

The chain couples TRBV28 to TRBJ1-2, with D possibly being TRBD1 (6 bases). V was pared by 4 bases and J by 7 bases, with 19 bases between. CDR1 is MDHEN and CDR2 is SYDVKM in the germline V gene. The CDR3 consists of 15 residues. The CDR3 DNA reads as TGTGCCAGCAGTTACTCCGGGACATTAGGGGCTGGCTACACCTTC. This encodes CASSYSGTLGAGYTF.

This clone appeared once. The rearrangement joins TRBV21-1 to TRBJ1-1; the table's D call, TRBD1, was not checked against the DNA. TRBV21-1 is an annotated pseudogene. This CDR3 has 16 amino acids. The CDR3 reads CASSKGRTGGRTEAFF. DNA for the CDR3: TGTGCCAGCAGCAAGGGTCGGACAGGGGGCCGCACTGAAGCTTTCTTT.

The gene calls are TRBV5-6 and TRBJ2-2; unclear D gene. With 3 bases removed from V and 8 bases from J, the gap between germline ends came to 8 bases. Germline CDR1 is SGHDT and CDR2 is YYEEEE. The CDR3 extends over 12 amino acids. The CDR3 here is CASSWSVGELFF. CDR3 in DNA: TGTGCCAGCAGCTGGAGTGTGGGGGAGCTGTTTTTT.

This chain joins TRBV18 and TRBJ1-2; 7 nucleotides match TRBD1. Germline assignment: CDR1 KGHSH and CDR2 LQKENI. V lost 3 bases to trimming and J lost 7 bases; unmatched junction nucleotides: 11. This CDR3 is 15 amino acids long. DNA of the CDR3: TGTGCCAGCTCACCCAACAGGGGCGGCCCTATTGGCTACACCTTC. It encodes CASSPNRGGPIGYTF.

The rearrangement links TRBV7-8 to TRBJ1-1; D not resolved. Trimming shortened V by 4 bases and J by 6 bases, and 18 bases separated the two germline ends. The CDR3 totals 15 residues. Germline-derived CDR1 and CDR2 are SGHVS and FQNEAQ. CDR3 coding DNA: TGTGCCAGCAGCTCCACTCTTGGAGGGATCGCTGAAGCTTTCTTT. This codes for CASSSTLGGIAEAFF.

The chain combines TRBV12-5 with TRBJ1-2; TRBD1 might be the D (5 bases). CDR3 length: 14 amino acids. The germline CDR1 and CDR2 sequences are LGHNT and FRNRAP. V lost 2 bases and J lost 3, with 10 bases in between. CDR3 region: CASGLTAGDYGYTF. In nucleotides, the CDR3 is TGTGCTAGTGGTTTGACAGCGGGGGACTATGGCTACACCTTC.

This clone was seen only once. J is TRBJ1-2 and V is TRBV9; D is uncertain. Trimming shortened V by 0 bases and J by 7 bases, and 10 bases separated the two germline ends. The germline gives CDR1 SGDLS, CDR2 YYNGEE. The CDR3 totals 13 residues. The CDR3 DNA reads as TGTGCCAGCAGCGTAGAATCAGGACTTGGCTACACCTTC. It yields the protein CASSVESGLGYTF. Drawing the rest from reference TRBV9 and TRBJ1-2, the complete variable domain is DSGVTQTPKHLITATGQRVTLRCSPRSGDLSVYWYQQSLDQGLQFLIQYYNGEERAKGNILERFSAQQFPDLHSELNLSSLELGDSALYFCASSVESGLGYTFGSGTRLTVV.

The V call is TRBV2, the J call TRBJ1-5; weak D call: TRBD1 (6 bases). V lost 5 bases to trimming and J lost 4 bases, with 15 bases between them. The length of the CDR3 is 15 residues. Germline V CDR1 and CDR2: SNHLY, FYNNEI. CDR3 bases: TGTGCCAGCAGTAAGGGGGAAAAATCGAATCAGCCCCAGCATTTT. Amino acid sequence: CASSKGEKSNQPQHF.

The chain uses TRBV28 and TRBJ2-7, with 9 bases matching TRBD1. V shed 1 base, J shed 5 bases, and the junction held 6 bases outside the gene matches. Per the germline V gene, CDR1 is MDHEN and CDR2 is SYDVKM. This CDR3 has 15 residues. The CDR3 is CASSLFGTGSHEQYF. CDR3 DNA sequence: TGTGCCAGCAGTTTATTTGGGACAGGGTCGCACGAGCAGTACTTC.

This rearrangement joins TRBV27 to TRBJ2-3; D may be TRBD1 (6 bases). The germline V and J ends were trimmed by 4 bases and 2 bases, with 13 bases remaining between them. Germline V gene lookup returns CDR1 MNHEY and CDR2 SMNVEV (reference sequence). The CDR3 contains 15 residues. CDR3 nucleotide sequence: TGTGCCAGCAGTTCCCAGACAGGCTCCACAGATACGCAGTATTTT. It encodes CASSSQTGSTDTQYF.

The J gene is TRBJ2-5, the V gene TRBV6-5; TRBD1 matches at 8 bases. Trimming removed 4 bases from V and 2 bases from J; junction bases left unmatched: 3. CDR1 MNHEY and CDR2 SVGAGI come from the germline V gene. This CDR3 has 14 amino acids. CDR3 DNA: TGTGCCAGCAGTTGGACAGGGCAGCAAGAGACCCAGTACTTC. This gives the protein CASSWTGQQETQYF.

The J gene is TRBJ2-3, the V gene TRBV10-3, with 9 bases that match TRBD2. This CDR3 region has 16 residues. V lost 4 bases to trimming and J lost 4 bases; unmatched junction nucleotides: 9. CDR1 and CDR2 from the germline V gene are ENHRY and SYGVKD. Written as DNA, the CDR3 is TGTGCCATCAGTGGTGCACTAGCGGGTAACGCAGATACGCAGTATTTT. Translated: CAISGALAGNADTQYF.

This clone came up once. This sequence joins TRBV28 and TRBJ2-2; 7 positions match TRBD1. Germline CDR1 reads MDHEN; CDR2 reads SYDVKM. V shed 2 bases and J 1 base; nucleotides not matched to a gene: 4. This CDR3 comprises 16 residues. CDR3 in amino acids: CASSLRDRLNTGELFF. CDR3 bases: TGTGCCAGCAGTTTAAGGGACAGATTGAACACCGGGGAGCTGTTTTTT.

This clone was detected ten times or more. This chain joins TRBV4-1 and TRBJ1-4; 7 bases fit TRBD1. There are 15 residues in the CDR3. CDR1 is MGHRA, CDR2 YSYEKL, per germline. Trimming took 4 bases from V and 5 from J; bases not matched to a gene: 7. The CDR3 loop is CASSPGTVMNEKLFF. The CDR3 DNA reads as TGCGCCAGCAGCCCTGGGACAGTGATGAATGAAAAACTGTTTTTT.

This clone appeared once. The V call is TRBV28, the J call TRBJ1-2; perhaps TRBD1 as D (6 bases). Between the trimmed V and J ends, which lost 5 bases and 8 bases, there was a span of 18 bases. Looked up from germline, CDR1 is MDHEN and CDR2 is SYDVKM. This CDR3 is built from 14 residues. The CDR3 here is CASSPGLQGMGYTF. CDR3 DNA: TGTGCCAGCAGTCCGGGGTTACAGGGTATGGGCTACACCTTC.

The rearrangement links TRBV5-4 to TRBJ2-7, with 7 bases identical to TRBD1. The CDR3 contains 13 residues. J lost 5 bases, V lost 7 bases, and 9 bases had no gene match. CDR1 is SGHNT, CDR2 YYREEE, per germline (reference sequence). The CDR3 DNA sequence: TGTGCCAGCGGCCGACAGGGATCCGACGAGCAGTACTTC. It translates to CASGRQGSDEQYF.

V and J are TRBV6-5 and TRBJ2-2; 8 nucleotides align to TRBD1. Per the germline V gene, CDR1 is MNHEY and CDR2 is SVGAGI. After removal of 7 bases from V and 6 bases from J, the junction contained 4 bases not matched to a gene. The CDR3 has 13 residues. CDR3 sequence (DNA): TGTGCCAGCAACGCACAGGGGGCCGGGGAGCTGTTTTTT. This sequence encodes CASNAQGAGELFF.

This clone is a singleton in its sample. The chain has TRBV28 and TRBJ2-7; 7 bases are a match to TRBD1. The V gene end was trimmed by 5 bases and the J gene end by 5 bases; junction bases not matched to a gene: 12. The germline CDR1 and CDR2 sequences are MDHEN and SYDVKM. This CDR3 is built from 15 residues. The CDR3 is CASSPPGQGVNEQYF. The CDR3 region has the DNA TGTGCCAGCAGTCCACCCGGCCAGGGGGTGAACGAGCAGTACTTC. The full variable domain, its missing parts supplied by reference TRBV28 and TRBJ2-7, is DVKVTQSSRYLVKRTGEKVFLECVQDMDHENMFWYRQDPGLGLRLIYFSYDVKMKEKGDIPEGYSVSREKKERFSLILESASTNQTSMYLCASSPPGQGVNEQYFGPGTRLTVT.